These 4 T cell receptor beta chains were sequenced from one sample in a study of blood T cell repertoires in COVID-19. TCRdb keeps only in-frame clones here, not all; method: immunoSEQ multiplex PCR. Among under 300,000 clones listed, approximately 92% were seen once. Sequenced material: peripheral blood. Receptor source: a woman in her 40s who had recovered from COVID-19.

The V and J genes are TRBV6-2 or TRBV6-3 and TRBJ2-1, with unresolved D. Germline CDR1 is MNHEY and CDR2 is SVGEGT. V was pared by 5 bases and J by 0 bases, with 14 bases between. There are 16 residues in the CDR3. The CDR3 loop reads CASSPTLASSYNEQFF. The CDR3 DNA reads TGTGCCAGCAGTCCCACCTTGGCCAGCTCCTACAATGAGCAGTTCTTC.

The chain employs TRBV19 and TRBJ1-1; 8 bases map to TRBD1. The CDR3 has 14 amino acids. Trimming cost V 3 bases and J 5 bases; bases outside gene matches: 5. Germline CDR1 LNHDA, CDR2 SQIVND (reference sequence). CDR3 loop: CASSIDRGGTEAFF. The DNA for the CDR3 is TGTGCCAGTAGTATCGACAGGGGAGGGACTGAAGCTTTCTTT. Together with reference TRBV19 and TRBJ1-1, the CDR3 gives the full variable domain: DGGITQSPKYLFRKEGQNVTLSCEQNLNHDAMYWYRQDPGQGLRLIYYSQIVNDFQKGDIAEGYSVSREKKESFPLTVTSAQKNPTAFYLCASSIDRGGTEAFFGQGTRLTVV.

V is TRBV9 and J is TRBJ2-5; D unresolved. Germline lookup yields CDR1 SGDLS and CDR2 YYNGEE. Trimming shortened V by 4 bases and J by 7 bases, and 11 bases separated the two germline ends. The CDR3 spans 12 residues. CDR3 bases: TGTGCCAGCAGCCCCCTAGGTGGGACCCAGTACTTC. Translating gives CASSPLGGTQYF.

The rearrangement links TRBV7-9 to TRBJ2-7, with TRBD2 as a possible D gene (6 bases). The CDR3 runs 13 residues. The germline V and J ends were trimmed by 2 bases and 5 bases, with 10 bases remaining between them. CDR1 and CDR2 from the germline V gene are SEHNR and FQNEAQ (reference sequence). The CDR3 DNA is TGTGCCAGCAGCTTATCCGGAGGGGACGAGCAGTACGTC. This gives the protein CASSLSGGDEQYV.